This T cell receptor (beta chain) derives from a study of human T cells and chemical hapten exposure. About the research overall: The study sensitized with 2% DPC on an approximately 2 cm by approximately 2 cm patch of upper inner arm skin. Study findings and constraints: Patch test score was positively correlated with the counts of PT1 expanded TCRs. Those TCRs sitting above 1 in 1000 frequency stayed the same with DPC sensitization.

Time point in this sample: patch test 1, 2 weeks after DPC sensitization. Treatment indicated: therapeutic diphenylcyclopropenone sensitization with weekly scalp DPC. Blood was drawn before each patch test was applied. Turning to this clonotype: Its specificity is not known.

TCRdb reprocessed the RACE reads via MiXCR and lists one record per CDR3 protein. The sample lists roughly 190,000 distinct CDR3 sequences; 20% to 25% were seen once. Germline CDR1 and CDR2: SGDLS and YYNGEE. Trimming took 2 bases from V and 2 from J, leaving 15 bases between them. This CDR3 is 16 amino acids long. The sequences come from whole blood, collected in connection with sensitization to the hapten diphenylcyclopropenone (DPC). V usage is TRBV9 and J usage is TRBJ2-3, with a tentative D call TRBD2 (7 bases). This TCR was recovered from a woman in her forties or fifties with alopecia areata. Some clones in this sample may be carry-over from other donors' samples. The CDR3 coding sequence is TGTGCCAGCAGCGTTGGGGGCGGGAGTGTCACAGATACGCAGTATTTT. It specifies CASSVGGGSVTDTQYF.